This T cell receptor beta chain originates from a study of T cell repertoires in cytomegalovirus infection. The wider study: A matching HLA type, together with CMV infection, was signaled by public TCR beta signatures.

TCRdb ran MiXCR on the reads and lists one entry per CDR3 protein. Of fewer than 550,000 distinct CDR3 sequences listed, around a quarter are singletons. The V gene's germline CDR1 is MNHEY and CDR2 SMNVEV (reference sequence). This CDR3 spans 14 amino acids. Trimming removed 5 bases at V and 0 bases at J, with 10 bases between. The material sequenced was PBMCs. The chain uses TRBV27 and TRBJ2-5; the D gene is possibly TRBD1 (6 bases). This TCR derives from a human donor in good health (CMV status not recorded). Some clones in this sample may be carry-over from other donors' samples. As DNA, the CDR3 is TGTGCCAGCAGTCAGACAGGTCACCAAGAGACCCAGTACTTC. Its protein is CASSQTGHQETQYF.